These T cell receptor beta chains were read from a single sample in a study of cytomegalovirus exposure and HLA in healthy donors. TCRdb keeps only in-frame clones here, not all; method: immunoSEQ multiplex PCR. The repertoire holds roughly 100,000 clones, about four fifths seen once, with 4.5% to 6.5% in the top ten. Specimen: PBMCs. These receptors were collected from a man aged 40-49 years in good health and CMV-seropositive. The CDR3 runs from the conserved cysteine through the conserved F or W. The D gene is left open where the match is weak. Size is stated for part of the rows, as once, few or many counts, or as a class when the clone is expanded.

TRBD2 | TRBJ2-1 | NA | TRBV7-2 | TGTGCCAGCAGCGCAACTAGCGGGCCGTACAATGAGCAGTTCTTC | CASSATSGPYNEQFF
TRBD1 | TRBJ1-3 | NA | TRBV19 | TGTGCCAGTAGATTCGACAGGGTGTCTGGAAACACCATATATTTT | CASRFDRVSGNTIYF
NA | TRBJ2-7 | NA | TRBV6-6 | TGTGCCAGCAGTCATGCTCGCTCCGAGATCCTCTACGAGCAGTACTTC | CASSHARSEILYEQYF
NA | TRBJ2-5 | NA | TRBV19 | TGTGCCAGTAGCGTCGGGGTAGGAGAGACCCAGTACTTC | CASSVGVGETQYF
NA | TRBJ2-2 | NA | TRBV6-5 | TGTGCCAGCAGTTACGGCCCTGGAGGGATCACCGGGGAGCTGTTTTTT | CASSYGPGGITGELFF
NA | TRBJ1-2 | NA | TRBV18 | TGTGCCAGCTCACCTTCGGACGGGGGCTATGGCTACACCTTC | CASSPSDGGYGYTF
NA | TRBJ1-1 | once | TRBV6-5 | TGTGCCAGCAGTTATAGGCAGGCGGGTGAAGCTTTCTTT | CASSYRQAGEAFF
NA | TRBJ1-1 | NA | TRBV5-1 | TGCGCCAGCAGCTTGGCCACCCTGGGCGATTACACTGAAGCTTTCTTT | CASSLATLGDYTEAFF
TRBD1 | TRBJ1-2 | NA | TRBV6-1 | TGTGCCAGCAGTGGACAGGGGGGACCAGCTAACTATGGCTACACCTTC | CASSGQGGPANYGYTF
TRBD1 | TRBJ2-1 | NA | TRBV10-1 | TGCGCCAGCAGCCCCGCTCCACGGGGGGGGACAGGGGCTTACAATGAGCAGTTCTTC | CASSPAPRGGTGAYNEQFF
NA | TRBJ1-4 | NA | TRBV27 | TGTGCCAGCAGCCGAGCCGACAGACGCCTCCTGTTTTTT | CASSRADRRLLFF
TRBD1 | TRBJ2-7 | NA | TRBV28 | TGTGCCAGCAGTTTCCGAGGGGACAGATCCTACGAGCAGTACTTC | CASSFRGDRSYEQYF
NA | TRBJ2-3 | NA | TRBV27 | TGTGCCAGCAGTGACAGACGCACAGATACGCAGTATTTT | CASSDRRTDTQYF
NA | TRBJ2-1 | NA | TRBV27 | TGTGCCAGCAGACCTCATTTGGGTGGGAGCTCCTACAATGAGCAGTTCTTC | CASRPHLGGSSYNEQFF
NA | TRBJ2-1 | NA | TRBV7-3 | TGTGCCAGCAGCCCAACGTCAGGGGTCGGCAATGAGCAGTTCTTC | CASSPTSGVGNEQFF
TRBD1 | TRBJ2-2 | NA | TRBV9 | TGTGCCAGCAGCGTCTCCGGGACAGGGTTTTTGAACACCGGGGAGCTGTTTTTT | CASSVSGTGFLNTGELFF
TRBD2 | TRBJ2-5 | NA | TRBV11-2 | TGTGCCAGCAGCGCGACTAGCGGTTACCAAGAGACCCAGTACTTC | CASSATSGYQETQYF
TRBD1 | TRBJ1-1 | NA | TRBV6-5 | TGTGCCAGCAGTTATCGACAGGGGTCGAGGACTGAAGCTTTCTTT | CASSYRQGSRTEAFF
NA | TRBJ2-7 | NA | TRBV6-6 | TGTGCCAGCAGTCCCGAAAGTACGAGGTGGCAGTACTTC | CASSPESTRWQYF
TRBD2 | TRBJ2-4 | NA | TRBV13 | TGTGCCAGCAGCTTCAGCGGGGGGAGGGGAAACATTCAGTACTTC | CASSFSGGRGNIQYF
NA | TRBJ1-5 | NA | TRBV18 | TGTGCCAGCTCACCGGAGGGGGGGAGGGAGCGGCCCCAGCATTTT | CASSPEGGRERPQHF
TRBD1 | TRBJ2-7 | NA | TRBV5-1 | TGCGCCAGCAGCCCGGGACAGGACTCCTACGAGCAGTACTTC | CASSPGQDSYEQYF
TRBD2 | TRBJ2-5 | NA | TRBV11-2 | TGTGCCAGCAGCATCCTAGCGGGGCAAGAGACCCAGTACTTC | CASSILAGQETQYF
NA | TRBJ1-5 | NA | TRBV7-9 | TGTTCCAGCAACCAGGGTTATCAGCCCCAGCATTTT | CSSNQGYQPQHF
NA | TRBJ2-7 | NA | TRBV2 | TGTGCCAGCGGGATAGGGAGGGAGCAGTACTTC | CASGIGREQYF
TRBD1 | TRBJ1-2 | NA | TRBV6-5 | TGTGCCAGCAGTCCACCGGGACAGGGGCCCGTCGGCTACACCTTC | CASSPPGQGPVGYTF
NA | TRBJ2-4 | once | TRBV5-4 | TGTGCCAGCAGCTTGTCGTCCCTAGGCAGTCAGTACTTC | CASSLSSLGSQYF
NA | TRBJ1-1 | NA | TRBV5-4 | TGTGCCAGCAGCTTGTCCGTGGGCGTGAACACTGAAGCTTTCTTT | CASSLSVGVNTEAFF
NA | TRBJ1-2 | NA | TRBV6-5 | TGTGCCAGCAGACCCAACAGGGAGTCATATGGCTACACCTTC | CASRPNRESYGYTF
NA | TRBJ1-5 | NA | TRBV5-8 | TGTGCCAGCACCTTCCCGGGGTTTAATCAGCCCCAGCATTTT | CASTFPGFNQPQHF
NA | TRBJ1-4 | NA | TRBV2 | TGTGCCAGCAGTGATCCCGGGACACTCTTTTTT | CASSDPGTLFF
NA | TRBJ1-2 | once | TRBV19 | TGTGCCAGTACCACTACCCTCGATGAGAACTATGGCTACACCTTC | CASTTTLDENYGYTF
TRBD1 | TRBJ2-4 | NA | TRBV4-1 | TGCGCCAGCAGAGGGACAGCCCTAGCCAAAAACATTCAGTACTTC | CASRGTALAKNIQYF
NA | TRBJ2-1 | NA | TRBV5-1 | TGCGCCAGCAGTCACGAGGGGGGGTCCTACAATGAGCAGTTCTTC | CASSHEGGSYNEQFF
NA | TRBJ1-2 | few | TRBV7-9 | TGTGCCAGCAGCCAAGATTTGGGGCGCAAACCCCATGGCTACACCTTC | CASSQDLGRKPHGYTF
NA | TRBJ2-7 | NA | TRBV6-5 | TGTGCCAGCAGTTCCACCCCAGGGTTCGAGCAGTACTTC | CASSSTPGFEQYF
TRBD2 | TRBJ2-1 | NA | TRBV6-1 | TGTGCCAGCAGCCGAACTAGCGGGGGATACAATGAGCAGTTCTTC | CASSRTSGGYNEQFF
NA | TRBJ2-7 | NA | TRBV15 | TGTGCCACCAGCAGAGATGCAGGGCTGGTCTACGAGCAGTACTTC | CATSRDAGLVYEQYF
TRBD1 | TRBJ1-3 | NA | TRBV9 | TGTGCCAGCAGCAAACTAGGGACAGCTGGAAACACCATATATTTT | CASSKLGTAGNTIYF